This T cell receptor beta chain was obtained from a study of blood T cell repertoires in COVID-19. On the study more broadly: The origin of the acute and convalescent COVID-19 samples was the United States, Italy and Spain.

As processed by the authors: Reference gene primer amplification in the assay estimated nucleated cell counts. Measured with immunoSEQ multiplex PCR; TCRdb has only the in-frame clones, and not every one. The DNA was the basis for D and trimming; V, J and clone size are from that table. The sample has around 200,000 clones, about 83% seen once. Trimming removed 5 bases from V and 8 bases from J, with 12 bases in between. CDR1 and CDR2 (germline): KGHSH, LQKENI. This CDR3 contains 13 residues. This clonotype was obtained from a man aged 55 to 70 who had recovered from COVID-19. Sequenced sample: peripheral blood. The V and J genes are TRBV18 and TRBJ1-4; D is perhaps TRBD1 (6 bases). CDR3 coding DNA: TGTGCCAGCTCAGAGTACAGGGAGGAAAAACTGTTTTTT. Translating it yields CASSEYREEKLFF.